Each of the 2 T cell receptor beta chains below was sequenced from the same sample in a study of T cells after yellow fever vaccination. TCRdb ran MiXCR on the 5' RACE reads and lists one entry per CDR3 protein. The table lists a few hundred thousand distinct CDR3 sequences, roughly 9.4% of them singletons. This specimen consisted of PBMCs, obtained on the day of the first yellow fever vaccination. These receptor sequences come from a man aged 18 to 29 who received the YFV17D yellow fever vaccine.

This clonotype was seen more than once but under ten times. The chain has TRBV25-1 and TRBJ1-1; D gene ambiguous. Per germline, CDR1 MGHDK and CDR2 SYGVNS. The CDR3 consists of 15 residues. The germline V and J ends were trimmed by 1 base and 4 bases, with 13 bases remaining between them. In DNA, the CDR3 is TGTGCCAGCAGTGAATCGTCCGGACTAATCACTGAAGCTTTCTTT. Its protein is CASSESSGLITEAFF.

The chain carries TRBV20-1 and TRBJ1-1, with 9 bases fitting TRBD1. With V trimmed by 3 bases and J by 5 bases, 4 bases remained unmatched. CDR1 is DFQATT and CDR2 is SNEGSKA in the germline V gene (reference sequence). The CDR3 is 13 amino acids. The CDR3 DNA follows: TGCAGTGCTAGCGACAGGGGGTGGACTGAAGCTTTCTTT. It is translated as CSASDRGWTEAFF.